The 22 T cell receptor beta chains below come from one sample, sequenced in a study of CD8+ T cells in alopecia areata. In each case, RNA was isolated and then reverse transcribed into cDNA as the sequencing template. Generated by immunoSEQ multiplex PCR, the TCRdb table keeps only in-frame clones and is missing some. The data hold about 200,000 clones, with 57% observed a single time. Sequencing used CD4+ T cells sorted from blood, obtained at week 0. The receptors were sampled from a human donor with alopecia areata.

The chain links TRBV4-1 to TRBJ1-2; TRBD1 might be the D (5 bases). CDR3 length: 17 residues. The V gene's germline CDR1 is MGHRA and CDR2 YSYEKL. V shed 2 bases and J shed 2 bases, with 18 bases lying between them. The CDR3 reads CASSQFRTGTANYGYTF. The CDR3 coding sequence is TGCGCCAGCAGCCAATTTCGGACGGGGACGGCAAACTATGGCTACACCTTC.

This clone was counted a few times. The rearrangement links TRBV7-3 to TRBJ2-6, with a weak D call TRBD1 (5 bases). Germline V lookup: CDR1 SGHTA, CDR2 FQGTGA. The CDR3 is 15 amino acids. Trimming removed 6 bases from V and 3 bases from J, with 12 bases in between. The CDR3, as DNA: TGTGCCAGCAGATCAGGGTCTGGTGGGGCCAACGTCCTGACTTTC. This encodes CASRSGSGGANVLTF.

J is TRBJ1-5 and V is TRBV15, with D unresolved. The CDR3 covers 16 residues. Per germline, CDR1 LNHNV and CDR2 YYDKDF (reference sequence). Deletions cut 1 base from V and 3 bases from J, with 13 bases between. In DNA, the CDR3 is TGTGCCACCAGCAGAGGGACGGGCTTACACAATCAGCCCCAGCATTTT. Translated, it gives CATSRGTGLHNQPQHF.

The chain combines TRBV2 with TRBJ1-1; D possibly corresponds to TRBD1 (5 bases). Deletions cut 4 bases from V and 5 bases from J, with 14 bases between. In germline, CDR1 is SNHLY, CDR2 FYNNEI. This CDR3 spans 14 amino acids. CDR3 protein: CASSGAGYFTEAFF. The CDR3 DNA reads TGTGCCAGCAGTGGGGCAGGGTATTTTACTGAAGCTTTCTTT.

The chain combines TRBV30 with TRBJ1-4, with D tentatively TRBD1 (6 bases). V shed 3 bases and J shed 8 bases, with 19 bases lying between them. Germline values: CDR1 GTSNPN, CDR2 SVGIG (reference sequence). The CDR3 covers 15 residues. DNA for the CDR3: TGTGCCTGGAGCCAGGGGACACACGGAAGGGAAAAACTGTTTTTT. Its translation: CAWSQGTHGREKLFF.

The chain carries TRBV2 and TRBJ1-1; 7 nucleotides line up with TRBD1. Germline V gene sequence: CDR1 SNHLY, CDR2 FYNNEI. The CDR3 consists of 15 residues. V lost 6 bases and J lost 0; bases outside the gene matches: 7. The CDR3 DNA is TGTGCCAGCAGAACCCCGGGACAGATGAACACTGAAGCTTTCTTT. It translates to CASRTPGQMNTEAFF.

This chain links TRBV12-5 with TRBJ2-1; TRBD2 agrees at 7 bases. J was trimmed by 0 bases and V by 3 bases; bases with no gene match: 2. The CDR3 covers 15 residues. CDR1 is LGHNT and CDR2 is FRNRAP in the germline V gene. In DNA, the CDR3 is TGTGCTAGTGGTTTAGGCGGGAGCTCCTACAATGAGCAGTTCTTC. Protein sequence: CASGLGGSSYNEQFF.

The rearrangement uses TRBV25-1 and TRBJ2-5, with D tentatively TRBD1 or TRBD2 (5 bases each). Germline CDR1 reads MGHDK; CDR2 reads SYGVNS. Trimming shortened V by 1 base and J by 5 bases, and 17 bases separated the two germline ends. The CDR3 has 16 amino acids. DNA for the CDR3: TGTGCCAGCAGTGAATTGGGGACCACTCGCCGGGAGACCCAGTACTTC. Its protein is CASSELGTTRRETQYF.

As concerns this clone: One end of the junction fails to match germline, which may point to a read error. The genes are TRBV7-7 and TRBJ2-7, with 7 bases identical to TRBD1. This CDR3 has 15 amino acids. CDR1 is SSHAT, CDR2 FNYEAQ, per germline (reference sequence). CDR3 bases: TGTGCTAGCAGCTTACAACAGGGGAGCTCCTACGAGCAGTACTTC. It yields the protein CASSLQQGSSYEQYF.

The rearrangement uses TRBV2 and TRBJ2-2; D ambiguous. The CDR3 loop spans 13 amino acids. Trimming removed 1 base at V and 5 bases at J, with 5 bases between. Germline-derived CDR1 and CDR2 are SNHLY and FYNNEI. In nucleotides, the CDR3 is TGTGCCAGCAGTGAAGAGGGAACCGGGGAGCTGTTTTTT. Translated: CASSEEGTGELFF. The variable domain in full, with the rest retrieved from reference TRBV2 and TRBJ2-2, is EPEVTQTPSHQVTQMGQEVILRCVPISNHLYFYWYRQILGQKVEFLVSFYNNEISEKSEIFDDQFSVERPDGSNFTLKIRSTKLEDSAMYFCASSEEGTGELFFGEGSRLTVL.

This clone showed up just a few times. The CDR3 nucleotides are TGTGCCAGCAGAACCGACAGGGGAATGTCCTACGAGCAGTACTTC. Translating it yields CASRTDRGMSYEQYF. This sequence joins TRBV6-5 and TRBJ2-7, with TRBD1 matching over 8 bases. The CDR3 totals 15 residues. Trimming took 6 bases from V and 1 from J; bases not matched to a gene: 8. Germline V CDR1 and CDR2: MNHEY, SVGAGI.

The rearrangement uses TRBV30 and TRBJ1-4, with 7 bases identical to TRBD1. The J segment lost 0 bases and the V segment lost 0 bases, leaving 7 bases of the junction unmatched. The CDR3 covers 17 residues. Germline V lookup: CDR1 GTSNPN, CDR2 SVGIG (reference sequence). Written as DNA, the CDR3 is TGTGCCTGGAGTGTTGCCTACGGACAGGCAACTAATGAAAAACTGTTTTTT. Amino acid sequence: CAWSVAYGQATNEKLFF.

This clone was observed a handful of times. The rearrangement uses TRBV2 and TRBJ2-4, with 8 bases fitting TRBD1. Germline loops: CDR1 SNHLY, CDR2 FYNNEI. This CDR3 contains 16 residues. With V trimmed by 1 base and J by 4 bases, 6 bases remained unmatched. The DNA of the CDR3 is TGTGCCAGCAGTGAAGGTCGGACAGGGCAAAAAAACATTCAGTACTTC. Its translation: CASSEGRTGQKNIQYF.

The chain uses TRBV27 and TRBJ2-4; D is uncertain. This CDR3 has 13 residues. Per the germline V gene, CDR1 is MNHEY and CDR2 is SMNVEV (reference sequence). Trimming left V 3 bases short and J 0 bases short, with 3 bases between. The CDR3 nucleotides are TGTGCCAGCAGTTTTCTAGCCAAAAACATTCAGTACTTC. As protein: CASSFLAKNIQYF.

This sequence joins TRBV6-1 and TRBJ1-5; no firm D call. The CDR3 runs to 14 residues. CDR1 and CDR2 from the germline V gene are MNHNS and SASEGT. V shed 5 bases and J shed 0 bases, with 8 bases lying between them. The CDR3 is CASSPDYSNQPQHF. The CDR3 DNA reads TGTGCCAGCAGTCCGGATTATAGCAATCAGCCCCAGCATTTT.

A single count supports this clone. The rearrangement uses TRBV2 and TRBJ2-1; the D gene could be TRBD1 or TRBD2 (6 bases each). The V end was cut by 3 bases, the J end by 4 bases, with 13 bases between. CDR3 size: 15 residues. Germline lookup yields CDR1 SNHLY and CDR2 FYNNEI. The chain's CDR3 is CASSDLEGEYNEQFF. The CDR3 DNA is TGTGCCAGCAGTGATTTGGAGGGGGAGTACAATGAGCAGTTCTTC.

The V gene is TRBV4-1, the J gene TRBJ2-2; 14 bases are shared with TRBD2. The CDR3 totals 17 residues. Germline lookup yields CDR1 MGHRA and CDR2 YSYEKL. J was trimmed by 2 bases and V by 4 bases; bases with no gene match: 3. The CDR3 sequence is CASSPGLAGVNTGELFF. The CDR3 coding sequence is TGCGCCAGCAGCCCGGGACTAGCGGGAGTCAACACCGGGGAGCTGTTTTTT.

V and J are TRBV15 and TRBJ2-7; D tentatively fits TRBD1 or TRBD2 (5 bases each). The germline V and J ends were trimmed by 5 bases and 4 bases, with 15 bases remaining between them. The V gene's germline CDR1 is LNHNV and CDR2 YYDKDF (reference sequence). This CDR3 comprises 14 residues. CDR3 region: CATSLLEGQYEQYF. DNA for the CDR3: TGTGCCACCAGCCTCCTAGAGGGGCAGTACGAGCAGTACTTC.

This clone was seen more than once but under ten times. This chain joins TRBV12-5 and TRBJ2-6; TRBD1 matches 7 bases. Germline V lookup: CDR1 LGHNT, CDR2 FRNRAP. V lost 2 bases, J lost 0 bases, and 7 bases stayed unmatched. This CDR3 has 18 residues. As DNA, the CDR3 is TGTGCTAGTGGTTTGTCCAGGGACAGCGTCTCTGGGGCCAACGTCCTGACTTTC. This sequence encodes CASGLSRDSVSGANVLTF.

The CDR3 sequence is CASSRGSSYNEQFF. The CDR3 DNA reads as TGTGCCAGCAGTCGCGGTAGCTCCTACAATGAGCAGTTCTTC. The rearrangement uses TRBV25-1 and TRBJ2-1; D uncertain. V was cut by 5 bases and J by 0 bases, with 8 bases left in between. This CDR3 is 14 amino acids long. The V gene's germline CDR1 is MGHDK and CDR2 SYGVNS.

The V call is TRBV30, the J call TRBJ2-3; TRBD1 matches 9 bases. In germline, CDR1 is GTSNPN, CDR2 SVGIG (reference sequence). This CDR3 is built from 15 residues. The V and J ends lost 3 bases and 3 bases, in that order; junction bases with no gene match: 7. The DNA of the CDR3 is TGTGCCTGGAGGGGGACAGGGCTAAGGACAGATACGCAGTATTTT. Translated, it gives CAWRGTGLRTDTQYF. The variable domain in full, completed from reference TRBV30 and TRBJ2-3, reads SQTIHQWPATLVQPVGSPLSLECTVEGTSNPNLYWYRQAAGRGLQLLFYSVGIGQISSEVPQNLSASRPQDRQFILSSKKLLLSDSGFYLCAWRGTGLRTDTQYFGPGTRLTVL.

V is TRBV19 and J is TRBJ2-4; 10 bases agree with TRBD2. The ends lost 9 bases at V and 1 base at J; junction bases unmatched: 6. The CDR3 is 15 residues long. The V gene's germline CDR1 is LNHDA and CDR2 SQIVND (reference sequence). CDR3 amino acids: CASQLAGSAKNIQYF. The CDR3, as DNA: TGTGCCAGCCAACTAGCGGGAAGTGCCAAAAACATTCAGTACTTC.